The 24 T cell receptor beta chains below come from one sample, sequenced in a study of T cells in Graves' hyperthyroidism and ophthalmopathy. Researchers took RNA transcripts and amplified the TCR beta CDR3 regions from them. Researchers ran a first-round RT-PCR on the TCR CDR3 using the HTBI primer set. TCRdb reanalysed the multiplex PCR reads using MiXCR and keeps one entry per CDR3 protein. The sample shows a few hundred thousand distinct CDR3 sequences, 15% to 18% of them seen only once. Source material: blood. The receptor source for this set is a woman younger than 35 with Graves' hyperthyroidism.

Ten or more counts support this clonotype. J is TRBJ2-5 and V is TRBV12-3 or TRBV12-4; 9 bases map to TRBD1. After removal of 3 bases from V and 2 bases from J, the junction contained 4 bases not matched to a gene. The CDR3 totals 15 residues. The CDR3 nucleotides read TGTGCCAGCAGTTTGGGGACAGGGCCTCAAGAGACCCAGTACTTC. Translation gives CASSLGTGPQETQYF.

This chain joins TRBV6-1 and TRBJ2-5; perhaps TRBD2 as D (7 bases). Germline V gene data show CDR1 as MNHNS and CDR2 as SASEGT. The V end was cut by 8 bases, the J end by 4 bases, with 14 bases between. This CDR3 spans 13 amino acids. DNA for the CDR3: TGTGCCAGCGGGGAAGGGGGGGGAGAGACCCAGTACTTC. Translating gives CASGEGGGETQYF.

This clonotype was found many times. In DNA form, the CDR3 reads TGCAGCGTTGTAGGGGCAGGGGAAGTGATTCAGTACTTC. It specifies CSVVGAGEVIQYF. V is TRBV29-1 and J is TRBJ2-4; D is perhaps TRBD1 (6 bases). Trimming removed 4 bases at V and 10 bases at J, with 17 bases between. Germline CDR1 reads SQVTM; CDR2 reads ANQGSEA. The CDR3 contains 13 residues.

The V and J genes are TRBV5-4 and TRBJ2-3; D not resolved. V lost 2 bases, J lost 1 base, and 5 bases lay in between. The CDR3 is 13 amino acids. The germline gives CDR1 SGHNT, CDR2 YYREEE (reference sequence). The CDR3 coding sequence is TGTGCCAGCAGCTTTATGGGCACAGATACGCAGTATTTT. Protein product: CASSFMGTDTQYF.

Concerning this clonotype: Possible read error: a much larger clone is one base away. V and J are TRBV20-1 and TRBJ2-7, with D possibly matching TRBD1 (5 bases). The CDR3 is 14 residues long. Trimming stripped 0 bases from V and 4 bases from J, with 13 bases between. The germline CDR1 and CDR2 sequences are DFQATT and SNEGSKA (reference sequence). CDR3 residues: CSARDAPGNYEQYF. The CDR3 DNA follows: TGCAGTGCTAGAGACGCCCCAGGGAATTACGAGCAGTACTTC.

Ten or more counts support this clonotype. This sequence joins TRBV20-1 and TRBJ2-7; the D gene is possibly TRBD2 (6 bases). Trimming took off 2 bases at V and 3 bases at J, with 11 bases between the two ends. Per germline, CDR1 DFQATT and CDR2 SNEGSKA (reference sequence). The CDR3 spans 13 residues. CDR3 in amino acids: CSARFGSGYEQYF. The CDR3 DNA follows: TGCAGTGCTAGATTCGGGAGCGGCTACGAGCAGTACTTC.

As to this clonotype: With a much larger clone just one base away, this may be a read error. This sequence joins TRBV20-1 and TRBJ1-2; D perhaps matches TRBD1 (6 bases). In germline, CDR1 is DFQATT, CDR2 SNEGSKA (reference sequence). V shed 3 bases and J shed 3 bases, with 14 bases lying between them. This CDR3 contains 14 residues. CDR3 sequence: CSASASGADYGYTF. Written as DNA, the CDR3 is TGCAGTGCTAGTGCATCAGGGGCCGACTATGGCTACACCTTC.

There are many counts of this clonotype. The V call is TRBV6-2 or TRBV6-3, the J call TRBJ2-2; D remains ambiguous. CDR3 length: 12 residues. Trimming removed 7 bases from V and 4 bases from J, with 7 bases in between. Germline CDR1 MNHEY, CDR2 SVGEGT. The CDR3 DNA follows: TGTGCCAGCAACCGAGTCACCGGGGAGCTGTTTTTT. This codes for CASNRVTGELFF.

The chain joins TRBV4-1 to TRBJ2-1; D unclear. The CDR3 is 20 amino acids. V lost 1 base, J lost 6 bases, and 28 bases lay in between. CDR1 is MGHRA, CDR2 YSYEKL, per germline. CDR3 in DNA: TGCGCCAGCAGCCAAGTGGGCCTCCATCCCCCTGGGCATCCGAGCAATGAGCAGTTCTTC. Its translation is CASSQVGLHPPGHPSNEQFF.

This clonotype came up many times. This CDR3 is CASSGYRTNYEQYF. CDR3 coding DNA: TGTGCCAGCAGCGGTTACAGAACCAACTACGAGCAGTACTTC. The V and J genes are TRBV11-2 and TRBJ2-7; unclear D gene. The CDR3 length is 14 residues. Trimming took 5 bases from V and 3 from J, leaving 14 bases between them. CDR1 and CDR2 from the germline V gene are SGHAT and FQNNGV. Full variable domain (rest looked up from reference TRBV11-2 and TRBJ2-7): EAGVAQSPRYKIIEKRQSVAFWCNPISGHATLYWYQQILGQGPKLLIQFQNNGVVDDSQLPKDRFSAERLKGVDSTLKIQPAKLEDSAVYLCASSGYRTNYEQYFGPGTRLTVT.

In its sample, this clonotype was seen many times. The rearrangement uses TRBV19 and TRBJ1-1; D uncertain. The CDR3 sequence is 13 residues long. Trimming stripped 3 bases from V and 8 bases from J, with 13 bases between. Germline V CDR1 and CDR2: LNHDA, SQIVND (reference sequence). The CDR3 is CASSIEGSMEAFF. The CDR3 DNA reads TGTGCCAGTAGTATTGAGGGTAGCATGGAAGCTTTCTTT. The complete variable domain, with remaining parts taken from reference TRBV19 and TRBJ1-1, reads DGGITQSPKYLFRKEGQNVTLSCEQNLNHDAMYWYRQDPGQGLRLIYYSQIVNDFQKGDIAEGYSVSREKKESFPLTVTSAQKNPTAFYLCASSIEGSMEAFFGQGTRLTVV.

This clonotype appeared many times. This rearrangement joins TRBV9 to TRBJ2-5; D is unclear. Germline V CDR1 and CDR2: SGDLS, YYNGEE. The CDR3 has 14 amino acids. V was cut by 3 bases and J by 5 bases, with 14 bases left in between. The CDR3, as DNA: TGTGCCAGCAGCGACCGACTGGGAAGGGAGACCCAGTACTTC. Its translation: CASSDRLGRETQYF.

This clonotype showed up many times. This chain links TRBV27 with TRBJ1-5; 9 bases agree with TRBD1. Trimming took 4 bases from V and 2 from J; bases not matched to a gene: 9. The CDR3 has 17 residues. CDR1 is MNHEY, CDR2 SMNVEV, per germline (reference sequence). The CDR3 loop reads CASSSTPGTGRNQPQHF. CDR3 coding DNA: TGTGCCAGCAGTTCGACCCCCGGGACAGGGCGCAATCAGCCCCAGCATTTT.

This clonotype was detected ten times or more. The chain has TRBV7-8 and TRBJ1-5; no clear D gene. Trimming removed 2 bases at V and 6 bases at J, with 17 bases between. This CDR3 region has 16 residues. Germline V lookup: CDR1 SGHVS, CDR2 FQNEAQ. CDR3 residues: CASSLRPPRRVQPQHF. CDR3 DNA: TGTGCCAGCAGCTTACGTCCCCCGAGGAGGGTTCAGCCCCAGCATTTT.

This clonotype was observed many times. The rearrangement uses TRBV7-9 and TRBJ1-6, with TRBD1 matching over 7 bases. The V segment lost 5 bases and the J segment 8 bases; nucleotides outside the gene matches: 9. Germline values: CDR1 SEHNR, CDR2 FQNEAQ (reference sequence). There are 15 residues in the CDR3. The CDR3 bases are TGTGCCAGCAGCGCCGACAGGGTAGGGCATTCACCCCTCCACTTT. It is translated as CASSADRVGHSPLHF.

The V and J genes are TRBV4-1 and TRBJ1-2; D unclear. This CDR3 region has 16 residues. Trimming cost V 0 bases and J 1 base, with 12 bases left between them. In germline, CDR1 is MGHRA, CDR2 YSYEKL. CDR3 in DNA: TGCGCCAGCAGCCAAGATCTAATACAGCTTAACTATGGCTACACCTTC. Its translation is CASSQDLIQLNYGYTF.

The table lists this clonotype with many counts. In DNA form, the CDR3 reads TGCAGTGCTAGAGTTGCCGCCGGACCATCCTACAATGAGCAGTTCTTC. Protein product: CSARVAAGPSYNEQFF. The chain recombines TRBV20-1 with TRBJ2-1, with D uncertain. This CDR3 region has 16 residues. Deletions cut 1 base from V and 1 base from J, with 14 bases between. Germline V CDR1 and CDR2: DFQATT, SNEGSKA (reference sequence).

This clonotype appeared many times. The CDR3 DNA is TGTGCCAGTACCGACAGGGCCAGCACCGGGGAGCTGTTTTTT. Its translation: CASTDRASTGELFF. The rearrangement links TRBV19 to TRBJ2-2; 7 nucleotides agree with TRBD1. Germline-derived CDR1 and CDR2 are LNHDA and SQIVND (reference sequence). V gave up 7 bases and J gave up 4 bases; unmatched junction bases: 6. This CDR3 has 14 residues.

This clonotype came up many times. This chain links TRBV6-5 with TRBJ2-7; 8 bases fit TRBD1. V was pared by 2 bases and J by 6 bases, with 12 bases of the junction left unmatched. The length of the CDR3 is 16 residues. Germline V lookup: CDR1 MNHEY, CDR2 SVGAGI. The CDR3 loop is CASSYRGQGMKGEQYF. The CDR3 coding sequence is TGTGCCAGCAGTTACCGCGGACAGGGAATGAAGGGCGAGCAGTACTTC.

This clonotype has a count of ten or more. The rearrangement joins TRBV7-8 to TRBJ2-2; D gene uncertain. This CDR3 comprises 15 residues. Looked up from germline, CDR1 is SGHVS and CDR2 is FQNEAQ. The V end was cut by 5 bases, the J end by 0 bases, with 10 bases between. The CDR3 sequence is CASSRGLANTGELFF. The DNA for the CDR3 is TGTGCCAGCAGCCGCGGCCTGGCGAACACCGGGGAGCTGTTTTTT.

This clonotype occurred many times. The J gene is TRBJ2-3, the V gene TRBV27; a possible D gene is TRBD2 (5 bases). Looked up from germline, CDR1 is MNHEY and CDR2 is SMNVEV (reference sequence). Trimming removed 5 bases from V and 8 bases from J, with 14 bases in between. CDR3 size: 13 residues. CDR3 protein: CASSETGSGTQYF. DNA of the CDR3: TGTGCCAGCAGTGAGACGGGAAGCGGTACGCAGTATTTT.

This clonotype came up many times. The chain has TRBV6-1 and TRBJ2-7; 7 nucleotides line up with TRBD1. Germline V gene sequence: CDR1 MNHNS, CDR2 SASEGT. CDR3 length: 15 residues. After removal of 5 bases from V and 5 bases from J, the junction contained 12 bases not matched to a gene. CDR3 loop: CASSTWDRPRDEQYF. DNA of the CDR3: TGTGCCAGCAGTACTTGGGACAGACCACGAGACGAGCAGTACTTC.

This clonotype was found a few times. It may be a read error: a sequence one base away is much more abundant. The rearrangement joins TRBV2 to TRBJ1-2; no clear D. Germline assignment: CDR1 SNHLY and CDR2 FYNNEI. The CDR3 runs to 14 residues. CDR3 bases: TGTGCCGGCAGTGCAGGCCCCTTACTCTATGGCTACACCTTC. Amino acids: CAGSAGPLLYGYTF. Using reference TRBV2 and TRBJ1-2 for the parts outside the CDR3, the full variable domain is EPEVTQTPSHQVTQMGQEVILRCVPISNHLYFYWYRQILGQKVEFLVSFYNNEISEKSEIFDDQFSVERPDGSNFTLKIRSTKLEDSAMYFCAGSAGPLLYGYTFGSGTRLTVV.

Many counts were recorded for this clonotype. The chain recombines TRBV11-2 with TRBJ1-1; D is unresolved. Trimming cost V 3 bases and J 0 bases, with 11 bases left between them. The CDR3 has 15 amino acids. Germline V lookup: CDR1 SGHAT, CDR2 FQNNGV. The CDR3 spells CASSFRGAMNTEAFF. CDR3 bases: TGTGCCAGCAGCTTCCGGGGAGCCATGAACACTGAAGCTTTCTTT.